The 10 T cell receptor beta chains below come from one sample, sequenced in a study of OX40 agonist ivuxolimab in advanced cancers. Data came from immunoSEQ multiplex PCR; TCRdb stores just in-frame clones and leaves some out. Of tens of thousands of clones listed, about 80% were seen once; the top ten hold approximately 2.2%. The sample consisted of CD4+ or CD8+ T cells sorted from blood, taken in a trial of the OX40 agonist ivuxolimab. The receptors come from an adult with an advanced solid tumor such as melanoma, head and neck, liver or kidney cancer.

V and J are TRBV10-3 and TRBJ1-2; tentatively, D is TRBD1 (6 bases). Germline V gene sequence: CDR1 ENHRY, CDR2 SYGVKD. This CDR3 comprises 14 residues. Trimming removed 7 bases at V and 2 bases at J, with 14 bases between. CDR3 nucleotide sequence: TGTGCCATCACGGAAAGGGGGGGGAACTATGGCTACACCTTC. Its translation: CAITERGGNYGYTF.

This rearrangement joins TRBV19 to TRBJ1-5; D is unresolved. Germline lookup yields CDR1 LNHDA and CDR2 SQIVND (reference sequence). V was shortened by 6 bases and J by 3 bases, with 6 bases between the two germline ends. The CDR3 runs 12 residues. CDR3 sequence: CASRGTNQPQHF. DNA of the CDR3: TGTGCCAGTAGAGGAACCAATCAGCCCCAGCATTTT.

The rearrangement links TRBV2 to TRBJ1-5; TRBD1 is a possible D gene (5 bases). The CDR3 has 14 residues. V lost 4 bases and J lost 11, with 18 bases in between. The germline CDR1 and CDR2 sequences are SNHLY and FYNNEI. DNA for the CDR3: TGTGCCAGCAGTGGATTGGGAGCAAGGGGAGCCCAGCATTTT. This encodes CASSGLGARGAQHF. The variable domain in full, with the rest retrieved from reference TRBV2 and TRBJ1-5, is EPEVTQTPSHQVTQMGQEVILRCVPISNHLYFYWYRQILGQKVEFLVSFYNNEISEKSEIFDDQFSVERPDGSNFTLKIRSTKLEDSAMYFCASSGLGARGAQHFGDGTRLSIL.

CDR3: CASRPGGGGYTF. The CDR3 nucleotides are TGTGCCAGCAGGCCTGGGGGCGGCGGCTACACCTTC. The chain couples TRBV2 to TRBJ1-2; maybe TRBD1 (6 bases). Trimming took off 6 bases at V and 8 bases at J, with 13 bases between the two ends. The CDR3 runs 12 residues. In germline, CDR1 is SNHLY, CDR2 FYNNEI.

This clone was observed a few times. V usage is TRBV6-1 and J usage is TRBJ2-7; tentatively, D is TRBD1 (7 bases). The CDR3 runs 14 residues. The ends were cut back, 1 base at V and 6 bases at J, with 13 bases in the middle. CDR1 is MNHNS, CDR2 SASEGT, per germline. DNA for the CDR3: TGTGCCAGCAGTGAAGGGGGGGACAGCGCCGAGCAGTACTTC. Protein product: CASSEGGDSAEQYF.

This clone occurred once. The chain carries TRBV4-1 and TRBJ2-7; 7 bases align to TRBD2. The germline V gene has CDR1 MGHRA and CDR2 YSYEKL. There are 14 residues in the CDR3. V gave up 2 bases and J gave up 1 base; unmatched junction bases: 2. Here the CDR3 reads CASSQTGGSYEQYF. In DNA, the CDR3 is TGCGCCAGCAGCCAAACGGGGGGATCCTACGAGCAGTACTTC.

This clone was recorded only once. V gene TRBV10-1 combines with J gene TRBJ2-3; TRBD1 matches 10 bases. V dropped 5 bases and J dropped 6; count of bases not matched to a gene: 8. CDR1 WNHNN and CDR2 SYGVQD come from the germline V gene (reference sequence). The CDR3 runs to 15 residues. The CDR3 sequence is CASSPPGQGSDTQYF. The DNA for the CDR3 is TGCGCCAGCAGTCCTCCGGGACAGGGGAGCGATACGCAGTATTTT.

This chain connects TRBV5-6 to TRBJ1-6, with unresolved D. Germline V gene data show CDR1 as SGHDT and CDR2 as YYEEEE. Trimming stripped 0 bases from V and 9 bases from J, with 7 bases between. The CDR3 has 13 amino acids. CDR3 DNA: TGTGCCAGCAGCTTGGACAGACGTTCACCCCTCCACTTT. Translated: CASSLDRRSPLHF. Supplemented by reference TRBV5-6 and TRBJ1-6, the full variable domain reads DAGVTQSPTHLIKTRGQQVTLRCSPKSGHDTVSWYQQALGQGPQFIFQYYEEEERQRGNFPDRFSGHQFPNYSSELNVNALLLGDSALYLCASSLDRRSPLHFGNGTRLTVT.

This clone was recorded once. V usage is TRBV28 and J usage is TRBJ1-1, with D unresolved. CDR1 and CDR2 from the germline V gene are MDHEN and SYDVKM. This CDR3 is 17 amino acids long. V was pared by 6 bases and J by 4 bases, with 24 bases between. The CDR3 loop is CASRNPPEKGEGTEAFF. CDR3 DNA sequence: TGTGCCAGCAGAAACCCCCCTGAGAAGGGCGAGGGCACTGAAGCTTTCTTT.

The V gene is TRBV5-4, the J gene TRBJ1-2; no clear D gene. V was clipped by 1 base and J by 2 bases, with 9 bases between them. The CDR3 is 14 residues long. CDR1 is SGHNT, CDR2 YYREEE, per germline (reference sequence). The CDR3 coding sequence is TGTGCCAGCAGCTTGCGCTCAGGCAACTATGGCTACACCTTC. Translation: CASSLRSGNYGYTF. The whole variable domain, filled in from reference TRBV5-4 and TRBJ1-2, reads ETGVTQSPTHLIKTRGQQVTLRCSSQSGHNTVSWYQQALGQGPQFIFQYYREEENGRGNFPPRFSGLQFPNYSSELNVNALELDDSALYLCASSLRSGNYGYTFGSGTRLTVV.